This T cell receptor beta chain was recorded in a study of blood T cell repertoires in COVID-19. Background on the study: The origin of the acute and convalescent COVID-19 samples was the United States, Italy and Spain.

The V gene's germline CDR1 is SGHRS and CDR2 YFSETQ. This CDR3 is built from 14 residues. Trimming took 4 bases from V and 8 from J; bases not matched to a gene: 6. Original analysis: By means of reference gene primer amplification, nucleated cell counts were estimated. The method was immunoSEQ multiplex PCR; TCRdb's version includes in-frame clones alone and lacks a portion of them. V, J and clone size are those of that table, while D and trimming were read from the DNA. The sample carries 70,000 to 80,000 clones, approximately 89% recorded once. The sample comprised peripheral blood. This chain links TRBV5-1 with TRBJ2-1, with TRBD2 matching 10 bases. This clonotype was sampled from a human donor in a cohort sampled during active COVID-19. CDR3 nucleotide sequence: TGCGCCAGCAGCCCCATGCTAGCGGGGGATGAGCAGTTCTTC. This codes for CASSPMLAGDEQFF.